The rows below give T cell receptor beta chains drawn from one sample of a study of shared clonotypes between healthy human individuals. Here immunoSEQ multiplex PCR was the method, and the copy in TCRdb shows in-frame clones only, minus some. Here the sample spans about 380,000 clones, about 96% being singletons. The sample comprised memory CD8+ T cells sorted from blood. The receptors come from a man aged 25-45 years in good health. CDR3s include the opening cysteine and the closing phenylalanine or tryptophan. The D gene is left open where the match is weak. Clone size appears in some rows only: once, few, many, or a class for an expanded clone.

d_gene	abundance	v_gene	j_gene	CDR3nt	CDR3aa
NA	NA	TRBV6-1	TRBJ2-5	TGTGCCAGCAGTGAAGGAGGGTTCGGGACGACCCAGTACTTC	CASSEGGFGTTQYF
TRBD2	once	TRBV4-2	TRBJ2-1	TGTGCCAGCAGCCAAGTTCTCCGAGGCGGGAGGGACTACAATGAGCAGTTCTTC	CASSQVLRGGRDYNEQFF
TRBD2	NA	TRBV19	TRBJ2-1	TGTGCCAGTAGCGGGCGGGCTAGCGGGAGCTCCTACAATGAGCAGTTCTTC	CASSGRASGSSYNEQFF
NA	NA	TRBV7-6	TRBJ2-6	TGTGCCAGCAGACAATCTGGGGCCAACGTCCTGACTTTC	CASRQSGANVLTF
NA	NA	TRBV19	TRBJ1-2	TGTGCCAGTAGCAGACGGAGGGAGGACTATGGCTACACCTTC	CASSRRREDYGYTF
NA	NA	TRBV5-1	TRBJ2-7	TGCGCCAGCAGCGACGGGTGGAGCTCCTACGAGCAGTACTTC	CASSDGWSSYEQYF
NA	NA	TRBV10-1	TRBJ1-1	TGCGCCAGCAGTGAGTCTCTCATGGGAGTAGCTTTCTTT	CASSESLMGVAFF
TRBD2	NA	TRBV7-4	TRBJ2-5	TGTGCCAGCAGCCACCGGACTAGTCTTCAAGAGACCCAGTACTTC	CASSHRTSLQETQYF
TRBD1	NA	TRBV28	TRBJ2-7	TGTGCCAGCAGTTTGGGGAGACAGGGACCCTACGAGCAGTACTTC	CASSLGRQGPYEQYF
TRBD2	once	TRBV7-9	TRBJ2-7	TGTGCCAGCAGCTCCCTGTTCGGCGGGAGGGGTTCCTACGAGCAGTACTTC	CASSSLFGGRGSYEQYF
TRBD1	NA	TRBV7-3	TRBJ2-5	TGTGCCAGCAGCCAGACAGGGCAAGAGACCCAGTACTTC	CASSQTGQETQYF
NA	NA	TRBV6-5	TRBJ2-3	TGTGCCAGCCGGGCGGGACGCACAGATACGCAGTATTTT	CASRAGRTDTQYF
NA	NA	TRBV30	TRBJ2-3	TGTGCCTGGAGTCGGTTCCTCACAGATACGCAGTATTTT	CAWSRFLTDTQYF
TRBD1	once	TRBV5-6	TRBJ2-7	TGTGCCAGCAGCTTGGACAGGGGGAACTACGAGCAGTACTTC	CASSLDRGNYEQYF
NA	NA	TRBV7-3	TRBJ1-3	TGTGCCAGCAGCCGACCCGACCCCGGGAGGAGAAACACCATATATTTT	CASSRPDPGRRNTIYF
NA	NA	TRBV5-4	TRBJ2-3	TGTGCCAGCAGTTTGTCCACAGATACGCAGTATTTT	CASSLSTDTQYF
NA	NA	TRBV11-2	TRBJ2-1	TGTGCCAGCAACGAAATGGTGTTTGGTAATGAGCAGTTCTTC	CASNEMVFGNEQFF
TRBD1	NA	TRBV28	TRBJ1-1	TGTGCCAGCAGTCGGGACAGGGAGTTGGCAGGTTTAAACACTGAAGCTTTCTTT	CASSRDRELAGLNTEAFF
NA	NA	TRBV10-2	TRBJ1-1	TGCGCCAGCAGTGAGGAGGGCAGGGTGGACACTGAAGCTTTCTTT	CASSEEGRVDTEAFF
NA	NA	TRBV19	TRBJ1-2	TGTGCCAGTGGACTTGTCCCTAGGAGTGGCTACACCTTC	CASGLVPRSGYTF
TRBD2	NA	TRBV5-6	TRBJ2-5	TGTGCCAGCTTCCGACTAGCGGGACGAGAGACCCAGTACTTC	CASFRLAGRETQYF
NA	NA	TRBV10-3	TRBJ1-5	TGTGCCATCAGTGAGTCGATTGGAGGGCATCAGCCCCAGCATTTT	CAISESIGGHQPQHF
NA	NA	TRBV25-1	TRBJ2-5	TGTGCCAGCAGTGAAGCGGGGCGGGAGACCCAGTACTTC	CASSEAGRETQYF
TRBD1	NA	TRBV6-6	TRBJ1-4	TGTGCCAGCAGGGAACCCGACAGGGGGCGAAATGAAAAACTGTTTTTT	CASREPDRGRNEKLFF
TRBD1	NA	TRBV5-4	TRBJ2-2	TGTGCCAGCAGGAAACAGGGGGCGACCGGGGAGCTGTTTTTT	CASRKQGATGELFF
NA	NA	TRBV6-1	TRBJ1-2	TGTGCCAGCAGTGAAGCACCCGCAGGAGCCCCGGGCTACACCTTC	CASSEAPAGAPGYTF
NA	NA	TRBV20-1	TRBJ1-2	TGCAGTGCTAGTTGGGTTGGCTACACCTTC	CSASWVGYTF
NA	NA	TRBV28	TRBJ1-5	TGTGCCAGCAGTTTTTGGGTTGTTGGCCCCAATCAGCCCCAGCATTTT	CASSFWVVGPNQPQHF
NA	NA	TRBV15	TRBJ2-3	TGTGCCACCAGCAGAGATCAGGGGCGGGTAGATACGCAGTATTTT	CATSRDQGRVDTQYF
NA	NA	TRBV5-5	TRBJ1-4	TGTGCCAGCAGCATCCAGAGAACTAATGAAAAACTGTTTTTT	CASSIQRTNEKLFF
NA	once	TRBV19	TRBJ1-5	TGTGCCAGTAGTATAGGACAGGCATCTAACCAGCCCCAGCATTTT	CASSIGQASNQPQHF
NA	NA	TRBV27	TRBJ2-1	TGTGCCAGCACCCTCAGCATGGGACTCACTTACAATGAGCAGTTCTTC	CASTLSMGLTYNEQFF
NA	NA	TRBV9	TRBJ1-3	TGTGCCAGCAGCGTAGGAGGGCGGGGGTCTGGAAACACCATATATTTT	CASSVGGRGSGNTIYF
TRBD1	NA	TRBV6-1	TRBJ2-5	TGTGCCAGCAGTGCCGACAGGGTTCTAGAGACCCAGTACTTC	CASSADRVLETQYF
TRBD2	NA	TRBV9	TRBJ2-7	TGTGCCAGCAGCCGAGAGTTAGCGGGAGCCCCCTGCTACGAGCAGTACTTC	CASSRELAGAPCYEQYF
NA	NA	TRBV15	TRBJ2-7	TGTGCCACCAGCAGAGATGGGTACGAGCAGTACTTC	CATSRDGYEQYF
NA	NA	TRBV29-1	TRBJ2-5	TGCAGCGTTGACAGGGGGGGAGAGACCCAGTACTTC	CSVDRGGETQYF
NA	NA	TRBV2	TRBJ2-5	TGTGCCATCCGGCAAATGGTCCAAGAGACCCAGTACTTC	CAIRQMVQETQYF
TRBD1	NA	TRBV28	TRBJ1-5	TGTGCCAGCAGCGAGGCCGGGACAGGGTTTCGTAGCAATCAGCCCCAGCATTTT	CASSEAGTGFRSNQPQHF
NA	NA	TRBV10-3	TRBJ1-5	TGTGCCATCAGTGAGTCGAGGGTGGGAAATCAGCCCCAGCATTTT	CAISESRVGNQPQHF
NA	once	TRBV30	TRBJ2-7	TGTGCCTGGAGCGATGATGGCCGGTCCTACGAGCAGTACTTC	CAWSDDGRSYEQYF
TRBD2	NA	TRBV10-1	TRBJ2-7	TGCGCCAGCAGTGATAGGACTAGCGGGAGTGACGAGCAGTACTTC	CASSDRTSGSDEQYF
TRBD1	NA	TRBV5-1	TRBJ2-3	TGCGCCAGCAGCTTGCGGCAGGGGGGCACAGATACGCAGTATTTT	CASSLRQGGTDTQYF
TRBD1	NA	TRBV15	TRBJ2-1	TGTGCCACCAGCAGAGATGGGGACACAGGGGACCTCTCCTACAATGAGCAGTTCTTC	CATSRDGDTGDLSYNEQFF
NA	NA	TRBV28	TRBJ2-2	TGTGCCAGCAGTTTAGGTTCAGGCTGGAACACCGGGGAGCTGTTTTTT	CASSLGSGWNTGELFF
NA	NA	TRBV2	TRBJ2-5	TGTGCTAGCACGCGTGGGGAGACCCAGTACTTC	CASTRGETQYF
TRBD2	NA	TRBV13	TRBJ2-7	TGTGCCAGCAGCTACCTAGCGGGAGGGGACGAGCAGTACTTC	CASSYLAGGDEQYF
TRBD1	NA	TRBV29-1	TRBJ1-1	TGCAGCGTTGTGACGACCGGGACAGGGGGCAGAGCTTTCTTT	CSVVTTGTGGRAFF
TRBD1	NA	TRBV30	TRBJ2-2	TGTGCCTGGAGTGTACCGAAGGGGACAGTCACCGGGGAGCTGTTTTTT	CAWSVPKGTVTGELFF
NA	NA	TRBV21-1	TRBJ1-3	TGTGCCAGCAGCGAAGACCGCGTCCTTGGAAACACCATATATTTT	CASSEDRVLGNTIYF
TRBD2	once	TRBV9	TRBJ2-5	TGTGCCAGCAGCATAGCGGGAGGGCCGAAGAACTTC	CASSIAGGPKNF
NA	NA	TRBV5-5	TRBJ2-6	TGTGCCAGCAGCGCGACAGTTCTCTCTGGGGCCAACGTCCTGACTTTC	CASSATVLSGANVLTF
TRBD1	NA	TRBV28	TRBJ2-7	TGTGCCAGCGGGGACAGTCTCTCCTACGAGCAGTACTTC	CASGDSLSYEQYF
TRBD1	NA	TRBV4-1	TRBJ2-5	TGCGCCAGCAGCGAGGGGGCGCGGGAGACCCAGTACTTC	CASSEGARETQYF
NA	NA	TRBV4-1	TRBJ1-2	TGCGCCAGCAGCCAAACAGGGTCCTATGGCTACACCTTC	CASSQTGSYGYTF